This T cell receptor beta chain was recovered during a study of siplizumab effects on memory and regulatory T cells. Assay: immunoSEQ multiplex PCR; the TCRdb copy retains only in-frame clones and omits some. The sample has tens of thousands of clones, 94% seen once. Study-wide results and caveats: In siplizumab cultures, the suppressive function of proliferating Tregs remained unconfirmed. Just a small share of alloreactive clones was traced back to unstimulated subsets. Naive T cells looked more diverse than memory cells, and they looked like major contributors to the alloresponse.

As concerns this clone: The antigen is not known.

The receptor comes from a human donor in good health. What was sequenced was non-Treg CD4+ T cells sorted from blood.

The CDR3 reads CASSLAILGYGYTF. CDR3 nucleotide sequence: TGCGCCAGCAGCTTGGCAATATTGGGCTATGGCTACACCTTC. The chain joins TRBV5-1 to TRBJ1-2; D ambiguous. The CDR3 totals 14 residues. Germline V gives CDR1 SGHRS, CDR2 YFSETQ. Trimming removed 0 bases from V and 4 bases from J, with 10 bases in between.